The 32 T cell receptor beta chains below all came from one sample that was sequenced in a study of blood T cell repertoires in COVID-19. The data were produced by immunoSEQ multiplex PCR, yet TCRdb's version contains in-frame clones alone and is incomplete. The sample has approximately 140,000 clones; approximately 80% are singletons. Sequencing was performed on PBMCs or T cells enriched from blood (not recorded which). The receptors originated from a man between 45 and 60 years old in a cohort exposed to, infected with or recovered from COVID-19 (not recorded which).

The CDR3: CATSRDPETVNTEAFF. The CDR3, as DNA: TGTGCCACCAGCAGAGATCCCGAGACAGTGAACACTGAAGCTTTCTTT. This chain links TRBV15 with TRBJ1-1; TRBD1 is a possible D gene (5 bases). CDR3 length equals 16 residues. The germline gives CDR1 LNHNV, CDR2 YYDKDF (reference sequence). V was clipped by 0 bases and J by 0 bases, with 11 bases between them.

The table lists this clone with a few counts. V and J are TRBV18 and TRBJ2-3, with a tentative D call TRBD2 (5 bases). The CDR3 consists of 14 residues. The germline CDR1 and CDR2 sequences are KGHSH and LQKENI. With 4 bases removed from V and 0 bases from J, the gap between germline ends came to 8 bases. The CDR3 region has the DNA TGTGCCAGCTCACAAGCGGTTAGCACAGATACGCAGTATTTT. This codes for CASSQAVSTDTQYF. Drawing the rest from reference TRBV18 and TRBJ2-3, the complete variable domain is NAGVMQNPRHLVRRRGQEARLRCSPMKGHSHVYWYRQLPEEGLKFMVYLQKENIIDESGMPKERFSAEFPKEGPSILRIQQVVRGDSAAYFCASSQAVSTDTQYFGPGTRLTVL.

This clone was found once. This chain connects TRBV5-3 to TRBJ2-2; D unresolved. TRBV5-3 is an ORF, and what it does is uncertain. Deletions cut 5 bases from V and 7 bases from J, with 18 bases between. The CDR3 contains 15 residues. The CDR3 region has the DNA TGTGCCAGAAGTCTCCATGGTAGCTGGGTCGGGGAGCTGTTTTTT. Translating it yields CARSLHGSWVGELFF.

The CDR3 sequence: CASSEPDRERERYF. CDR3 in DNA: TGTGCCAGCAGTGAGCCTGACAGGGAAAGAGAGAGGTACTTC. This chain uses TRBV25-1 with TRBJ2-5; 7 bases map to TRBD1. CDR3 length equals 14 residues. J gave up 13 bases and V 3 bases, and 14 bases lay outside the gene matches. Germline CDR1 MGHDK, CDR2 SYGVNS.

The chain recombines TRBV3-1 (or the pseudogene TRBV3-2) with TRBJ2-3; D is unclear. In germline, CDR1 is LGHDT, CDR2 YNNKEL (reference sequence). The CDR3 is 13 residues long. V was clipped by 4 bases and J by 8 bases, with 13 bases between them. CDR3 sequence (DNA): TGTGCCAGCAGCCGGGCCTCCGCTGGTACGCAGTATTTT. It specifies CASSRASAGTQYF.

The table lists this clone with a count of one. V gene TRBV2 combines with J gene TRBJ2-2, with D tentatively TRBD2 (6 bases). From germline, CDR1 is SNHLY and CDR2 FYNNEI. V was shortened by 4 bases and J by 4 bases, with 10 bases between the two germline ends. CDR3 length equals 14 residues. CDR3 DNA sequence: TGTGCCAGCAGTGTAGGGACTCCCACCGGGGAGCTGTTTTTT. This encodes CASSVGTPTGELFF.

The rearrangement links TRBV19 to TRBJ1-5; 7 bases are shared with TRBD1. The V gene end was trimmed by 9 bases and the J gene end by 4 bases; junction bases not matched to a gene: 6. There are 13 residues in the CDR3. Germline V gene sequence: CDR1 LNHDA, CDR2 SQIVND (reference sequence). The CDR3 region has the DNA TGTGCCAGCCTAGGGGGCTGGAATCAGCCCCAGCATTTT. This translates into CASLGGWNQPQHF.

The CDR3 region is CATTPSGGNRAAGNTIYF. Here the CDR3 DNA reads TGTGCCACCACACCAAGCGGGGGCAACAGGGCGGCTGGAAACACCATATATTTT. V gene TRBV18 combines with J gene TRBJ1-3, with D possibly TRBD1 on 6 matching bases. This CDR3 is built from 18 residues. From germline, CDR1 is KGHSH and CDR2 LQKENI. The germline V and J ends were trimmed by 10 bases and 2 bases, with 27 bases remaining between them.

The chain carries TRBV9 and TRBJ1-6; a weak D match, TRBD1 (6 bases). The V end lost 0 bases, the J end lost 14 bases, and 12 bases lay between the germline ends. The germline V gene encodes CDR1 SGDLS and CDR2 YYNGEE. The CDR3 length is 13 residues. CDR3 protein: CASSVVLEGALHF. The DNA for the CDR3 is TGTGCCAGCAGCGTAGTCCTAGAGGGGGCCCTCCACTTT. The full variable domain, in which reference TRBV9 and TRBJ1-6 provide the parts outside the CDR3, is DSGVTQTPKHLITATGQRVTLRCSPRSGDLSVYWYQQSLDQGLQFLIQYYNGEERAKGNILERFSAQQFPDLHSELNLSSLELGDSALYFCASSVVLEGALHFGNGTRLTVT.

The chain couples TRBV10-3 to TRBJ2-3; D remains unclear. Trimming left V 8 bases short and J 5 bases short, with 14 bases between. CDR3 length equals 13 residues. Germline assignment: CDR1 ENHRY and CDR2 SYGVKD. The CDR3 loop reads CAISQNFGDTQYF. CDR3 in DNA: TGTGCCATCTCGCAAAACTTCGGAGATACGCAGTATTTT.

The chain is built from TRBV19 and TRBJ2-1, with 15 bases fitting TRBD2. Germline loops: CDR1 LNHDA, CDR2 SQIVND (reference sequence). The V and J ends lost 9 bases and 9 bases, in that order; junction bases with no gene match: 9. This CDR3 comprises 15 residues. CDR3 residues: CASRTSGGAQGEQFF. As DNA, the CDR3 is TGTGCCAGCAGGACTAGCGGGGGGGCACAGGGTGAGCAGTTCTTC.

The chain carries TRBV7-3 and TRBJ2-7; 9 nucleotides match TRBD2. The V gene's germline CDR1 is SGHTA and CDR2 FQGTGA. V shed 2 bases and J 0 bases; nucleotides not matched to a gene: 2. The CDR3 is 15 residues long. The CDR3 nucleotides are TGTGCCAGCAGCTTAGGACTAGCGAGCTCCTACGAGCAGTACTTC. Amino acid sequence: CASSLGLASSYEQYF.

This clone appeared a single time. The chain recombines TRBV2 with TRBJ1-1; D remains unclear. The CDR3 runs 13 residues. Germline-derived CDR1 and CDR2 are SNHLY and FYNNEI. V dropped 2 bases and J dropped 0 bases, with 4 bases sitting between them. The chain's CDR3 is CASSERLNTEAFF. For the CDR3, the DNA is TGTGCCAGCAGTGAACGGTTGAACACTGAAGCTTTCTTT.

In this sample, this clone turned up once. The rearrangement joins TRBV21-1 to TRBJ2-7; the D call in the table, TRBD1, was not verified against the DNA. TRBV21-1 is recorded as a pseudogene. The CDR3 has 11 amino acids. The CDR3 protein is CASSKGLEQYF. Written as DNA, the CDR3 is TGTGCCAGCAGCAAAGGGCTCGAGCAGTACTTC.

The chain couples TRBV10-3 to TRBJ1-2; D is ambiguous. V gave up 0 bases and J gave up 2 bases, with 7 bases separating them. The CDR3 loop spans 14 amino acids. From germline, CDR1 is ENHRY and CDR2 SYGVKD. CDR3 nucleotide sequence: TGTGCCATCAGTGAGTCTCGGGAGAACTATGGCTACACCTTC. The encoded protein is CAISESRENYGYTF.

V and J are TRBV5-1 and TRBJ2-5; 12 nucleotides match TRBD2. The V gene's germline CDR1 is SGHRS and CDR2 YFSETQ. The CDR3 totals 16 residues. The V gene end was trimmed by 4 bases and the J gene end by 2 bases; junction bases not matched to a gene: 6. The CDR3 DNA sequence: TGCGCCAGCAGCCTCAGGACTAGCGGGGCACAAGAGACCCAGTACTTC. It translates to CASSLRTSGAQETQYF.

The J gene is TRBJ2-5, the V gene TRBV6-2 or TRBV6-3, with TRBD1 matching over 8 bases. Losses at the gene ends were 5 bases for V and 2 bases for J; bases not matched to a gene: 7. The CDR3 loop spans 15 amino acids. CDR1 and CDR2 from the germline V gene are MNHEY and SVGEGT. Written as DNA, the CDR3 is TGTGCCAGCAGTGGGGGACAGGCGGTGCAAGAGACCCAGTACTTC. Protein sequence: CASSGGQAVQETQYF.

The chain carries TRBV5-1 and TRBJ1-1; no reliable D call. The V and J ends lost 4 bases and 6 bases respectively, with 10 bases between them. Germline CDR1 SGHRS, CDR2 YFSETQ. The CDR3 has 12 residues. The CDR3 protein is CASSDGAPEAFF. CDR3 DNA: TGCGCCAGCAGCGACGGAGCGCCTGAAGCTTTCTTT.

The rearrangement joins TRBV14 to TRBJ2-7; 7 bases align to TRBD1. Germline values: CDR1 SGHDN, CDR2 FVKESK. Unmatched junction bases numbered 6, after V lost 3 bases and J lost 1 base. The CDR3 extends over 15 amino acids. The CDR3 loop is CASSHPGTASYEQYF. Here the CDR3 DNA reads TGTGCCAGCAGCCACCCGGGGACAGCTTCCTACGAGCAGTACTTC.

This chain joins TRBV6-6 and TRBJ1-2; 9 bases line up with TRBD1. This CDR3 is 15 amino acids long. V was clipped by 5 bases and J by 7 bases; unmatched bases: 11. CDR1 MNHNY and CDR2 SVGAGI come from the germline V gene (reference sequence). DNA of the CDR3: TGTGCCAGCAGTCGGGGACAGGGTAGGATTGGTGGCTACACCTTC. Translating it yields CASSRGQGRIGGYTF.

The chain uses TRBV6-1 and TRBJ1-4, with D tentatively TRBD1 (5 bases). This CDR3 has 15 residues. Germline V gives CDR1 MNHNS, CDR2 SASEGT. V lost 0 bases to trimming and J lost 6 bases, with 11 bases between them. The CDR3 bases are TGTGCCAGCAGTGAAGCGCCGGGGGGTTATGAAAAACTGTTTTTT. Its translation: CASSEAPGGYEKLFF.

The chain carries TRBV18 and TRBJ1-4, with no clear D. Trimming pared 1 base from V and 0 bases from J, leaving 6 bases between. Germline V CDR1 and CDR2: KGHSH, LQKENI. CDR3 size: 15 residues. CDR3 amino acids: CASSPRSATNEKLFF. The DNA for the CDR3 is TGTGCCAGCTCACCACGGAGCGCAACTAATGAAAAACTGTTTTTT.

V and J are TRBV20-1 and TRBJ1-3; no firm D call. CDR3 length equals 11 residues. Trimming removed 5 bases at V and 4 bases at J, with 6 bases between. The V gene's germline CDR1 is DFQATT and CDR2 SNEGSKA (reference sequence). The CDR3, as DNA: TGCAGTGCTCCCCGGGGAAACACCATATATTTT. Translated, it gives CSAPRGNTIYF.

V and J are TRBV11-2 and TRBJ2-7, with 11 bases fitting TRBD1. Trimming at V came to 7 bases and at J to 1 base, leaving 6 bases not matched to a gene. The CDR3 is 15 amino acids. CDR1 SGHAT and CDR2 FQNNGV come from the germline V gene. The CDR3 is CASTRDRGTSYEQYF. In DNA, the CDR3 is TGTGCCAGCACCCGGGACAGGGGGACTTCCTACGAGCAGTACTTC. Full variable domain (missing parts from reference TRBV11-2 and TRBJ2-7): EAGVAQSPRYKIIEKRQSVAFWCNPISGHATLYWYQQILGQGPKLLIQFQNNGVVDDSQLPKDRFSAERLKGVDSTLKIQPAKLEDSAVYLCASTRDRGTSYEQYFGPGTRLTVT.

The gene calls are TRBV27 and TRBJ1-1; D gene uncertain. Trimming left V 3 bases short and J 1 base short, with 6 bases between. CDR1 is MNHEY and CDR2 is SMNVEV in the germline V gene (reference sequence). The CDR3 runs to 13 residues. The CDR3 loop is CASSFEENTEAFF. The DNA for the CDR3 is TGTGCCAGCAGTTTTGAGGAGAACACTGAAGCTTTCTTT.

The CDR3 bases are TGCAGCGGTATGGCGGAGGACTCCTACGAGCAGTACTTC. Amino acids: CSGMAEDSYEQYF. V is TRBV29-1 and J is TRBJ2-7; TRBD2 might be the D (5 bases). This CDR3 has 13 residues. With 7 bases removed from V and 0 bases from J, the gap between germline ends came to 13 bases. Germline CDR1 SQVTM, CDR2 ANQGSEA.

The CDR3 coding sequence is TGTGCCAGCAGCCAGGAGGGGGGGCGACTTAACTACGAGCAGTACTTC. Its translation is CASSQEGGRLNYEQYF. The chain couples TRBV6-6 to TRBJ2-7; D is possibly TRBD2 (7 bases). Germline assignment: CDR1 MNHNY and CDR2 SVGAGI (reference sequence). Trimming pared 6 bases from V and 3 bases from J, leaving 21 bases between. The CDR3 runs 16 residues.

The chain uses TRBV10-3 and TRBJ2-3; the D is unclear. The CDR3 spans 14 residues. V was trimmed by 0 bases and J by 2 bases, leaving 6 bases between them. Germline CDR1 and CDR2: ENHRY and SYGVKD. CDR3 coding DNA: TGTGCCATCAGTGAGTCGAGCCACACAGATACGCAGTATTTT. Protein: CAISESSHTDTQYF.

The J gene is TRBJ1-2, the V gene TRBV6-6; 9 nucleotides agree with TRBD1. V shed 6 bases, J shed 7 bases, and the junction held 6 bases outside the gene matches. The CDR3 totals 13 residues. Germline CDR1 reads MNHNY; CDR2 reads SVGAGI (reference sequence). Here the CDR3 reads CASSPGQGFGYTF. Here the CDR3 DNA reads TGTGCCAGCAGCCCGGGACAGGGCTTTGGCTACACCTTC.

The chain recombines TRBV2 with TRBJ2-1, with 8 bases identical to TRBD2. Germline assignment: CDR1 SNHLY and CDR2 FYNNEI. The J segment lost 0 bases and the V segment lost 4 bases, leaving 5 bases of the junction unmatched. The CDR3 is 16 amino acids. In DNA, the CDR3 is TGTGCCAGCAGTGGGGCGGGGGGACGCTCCTACAATGAGCAGTTCTTC. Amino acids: CASSGAGGRSYNEQFF. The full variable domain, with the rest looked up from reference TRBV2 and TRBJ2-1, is EPEVTQTPSHQVTQMGQEVILRCVPISNHLYFYWYRQILGQKVEFLVSFYNNEISEKSEIFDDQFSVERPDGSNFTLKIRSTKLEDSAMYFCASSGAGGRSYNEQFFGPGTRLTVL.

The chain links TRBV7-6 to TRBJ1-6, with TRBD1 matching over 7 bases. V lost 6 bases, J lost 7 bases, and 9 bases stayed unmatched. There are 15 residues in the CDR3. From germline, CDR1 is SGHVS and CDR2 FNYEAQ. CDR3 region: CASRSSTGDNSPLHF. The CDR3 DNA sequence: TGTGCCAGCAGAAGTAGCACAGGGGACAATTCACCCCTCCACTTT.

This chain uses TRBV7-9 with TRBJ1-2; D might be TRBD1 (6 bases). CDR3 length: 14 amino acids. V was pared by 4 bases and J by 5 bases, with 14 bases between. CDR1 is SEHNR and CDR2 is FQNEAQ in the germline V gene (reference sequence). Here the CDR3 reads CASSSQGDWYGYTF. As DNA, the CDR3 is TGTGCCAGCAGCTCACAGGGAGATTGGTATGGCTACACCTTC.